The next 21 T cell receptor beta chains were all read from a single sample in a study of early T cells in non-severe SARS-CoV-2 infection. TCRdb recomputed calls from the 5' RACE reads with MiXCR, one row per CDR3 protein. The sample yields 85,000 to 100,000 distinct CDR3 sequences, 11% seen once. Sequencing input: whole blood. The receptor source for this set is an adult who was a healthcare worker with PCR-confirmed SARS-CoV-2 infection or an uninfected control (not recorded which).

This clonotype was found many times. The rearrangement links TRBV6-1 to TRBJ2-7; TRBD2 matches 8 bases. This CDR3 spans 15 amino acids. Trimming took 6 bases from V and 0 from J; bases not matched to a gene: 7. CDR1 is MNHNS, CDR2 SASEGT, per germline. The CDR3 sequence is CASSETGTSSYEQYF. In DNA form, the CDR3 reads TGTGCCAGCAGCGAAACCGGGACTAGCTCCTACGAGCAGTACTTC.

This chain uses TRBV10-3 with TRBJ2-5; 8 bases are shared with TRBD1. V was pared by 8 bases and J by 5 bases, with 4 bases of the junction left unmatched. From germline, CDR1 is ENHRY and CDR2 SYGVKD. This CDR3 is 12 amino acids long. CDR3 protein: CAIGQGSETQYF. CDR3 nucleotides: TGTGCCATCGGACAGGGCTCGGAGACCCAGTACTTC.

This clonotype was detected a few times. V and J are TRBV29-1 and TRBJ1-1; 9 bases agree with TRBD1. The V gene's germline CDR1 is SQVTM and CDR2 ANQGSEA. With V trimmed by 6 bases and J by 1 base, 3 bases remained unmatched. This CDR3 spans 13 amino acids. The CDR3 bases are TGCAGCGTCGGGACAGGGTCGAACACTGAAGCTTTCTTT. Translating it yields CSVGTGSNTEAFF.

The chain couples TRBV6-1 to TRBJ1-5; D perhaps matches TRBD1 (6 bases). Trimming stripped 1 base from V and 7 bases from J, with 17 bases between. There are 16 residues in the CDR3. Germline-derived CDR1 and CDR2 are MNHNS and SASEGT. For the CDR3, the DNA is TGTGCCAGCAGTGAAGGCGTACAGGGAAGCCGCCAGCCCCAGCATTTT. Its protein is CASSEGVQGSRQPQHF.

This clonotype turned up a few times. One end of the junction varies from germline; a read error may be responsible. The chain combines TRBV2 with TRBJ2-1, with TRBD1 matching over 9 bases. Germline CDR1 is SNHLY and CDR2 is FYNNEI. The CDR3 sequence is 11 residues long. The CDR3 coding sequence is TGTGCCAGCAGTGAAGGGACAGGGGCCCGCTTC. It encodes CASSEGTGARF.

The chain has TRBV15 and TRBJ2-2, with a tentative D call TRBD1 (5 bases). The CDR3 has 15 residues. Germline V lookup: CDR1 LNHNV, CDR2 YYDKDF (reference sequence). With 0 bases removed from V and 7 bases from J, the gap between germline ends came to 12 bases. CDR3 protein: CATSRDVTADGELFF. As DNA, the CDR3 is TGTGCCACCAGCAGAGATGTGACAGCCGACGGGGAGCTGTTTTTT.

This chain connects TRBV20-1 to TRBJ2-2; 8 nucleotides line up with TRBD2. V lost 0 bases to trimming and J lost 1 base; unmatched junction nucleotides: 4. Germline V lookup: CDR1 DFQATT, CDR2 SNEGSKA (reference sequence). The CDR3 covers 16 residues. Here the CDR3 DNA reads TGCAGTGCTAGAGATCGGGGACTAGAGAACACCGGGGAGCTGTTTTTT. It yields the protein CSARDRGLENTGELFF.

The chain carries TRBV7-2 and TRBJ2-3, with D possibly being TRBD2 (6 bases). CDR3 size: 15 residues. CDR1 is SGHTA and CDR2 is FQGNSA in the germline V gene. V lost 7 bases, J lost 0 bases, and 14 bases lay in between. CDR3 nucleotide sequence: TGTGCCAGCATACCCGGGACTGCTAGCACAGATACGCAGTATTTT. Its protein is CASIPGTASTDTQYF.

Comments on this clonotype: A much more abundant neighbour one base away suggests this may be a read error. The chain combines TRBV2 with TRBJ1-2; D is unresolved. This CDR3 comprises 14 residues. Germline assignment: CDR1 SNHLY and CDR2 FYNNEI. DNA of the CDR3: TGTACCAGCACCCCCGAGGCCGTCAACTATGGCTACACCTTC. It translates to CTSTPEAVNYGYTF.

This clonotype turned up a few times. The CDR3 loop is CASSGTPPYEQYF. The CDR3 DNA is TGTGCCAGCAGCGGGACTCCCCCTTACGAGCAGTACTTC. The chain joins TRBV9 to TRBJ2-7, with D tentatively TRBD2 (5 bases). V lost 3 bases to trimming and J lost 4 bases, with 11 bases between them. The CDR3 has 13 residues. The germline V gene encodes CDR1 SGDLS and CDR2 YYNGEE. The full variable domain, rest sourced from reference TRBV9 and TRBJ2-7, is DSGVTQTPKHLITATGQRVTLRCSPRSGDLSVYWYQQSLDQGLQFLIQYYNGEERAKGNILERFSAQQFPDLHSELNLSSLELGDSALYFCASSGTPPYEQYFGPGTRLTVT.

This clonotype was detected many times. The J gene is TRBJ2-2, the V gene TRBV7-6, with 11 bases identical to TRBD1. J lost 4 bases, V lost 5 bases, and 9 bases had no gene match. Germline V gene lookup returns CDR1 SGHVS and CDR2 FNYEAQ. The CDR3 contains 17 residues. CDR3 coding DNA: TGTGCCAGCAGCGCCCGCGGACAGGGGGCGTTCACCGGGGAGCTGTTTTTT. Its protein is CASSARGQGAFTGELFF.

Many counts were recorded for this clonotype. The V and J genes are TRBV20-1 and TRBJ2-7; D unresolved. This CDR3 has 14 residues. The V gene lost 0 bases and the J gene lost 3 bases, with 12 bases spanning the gap. The germline V gene encodes CDR1 DFQATT and CDR2 SNEGSKA (reference sequence). The CDR3 loop reads CSARDQGQVYEQYF. CDR3 coding DNA: TGCAGTGCTAGAGATCAAGGGCAAGTCTACGAGCAGTACTTC.

Many counts were recorded for this clonotype. The chain carries TRBV29-1 and TRBJ1-4; 7 bases are shared with TRBD1. This CDR3 region has 13 residues. J lost 5 bases, V lost 6 bases, and 6 bases had no gene match. Germline CDR1 is SQVTM and CDR2 is ANQGSEA. The CDR3 region is CSVGQAGNEKLFF. The CDR3 DNA reads TGCAGCGTCGGACAGGCAGGGAATGAAAAACTGTTTTTT. The whole variable domain, remainder taken from reference TRBV29-1 and TRBJ1-4, is SAVISQKPSRDICQRGTSLTIQCQVDSQVTMMFWYRQQPGQSLTLIATANQGSEATYESGFVIDKFPISRPNLTFSTLTVSNMSPEDSSIYLCSVGQAGNEKLFFGSGTQLSVL.

This clonotype was counted only a few times. The chain recombines TRBV7-2 with TRBJ2-7, with TRBD2 matching 10 bases. Germline V gives CDR1 SGHTA, CDR2 FQGNSA. The CDR3 is 15 residues long. The J segment lost 4 bases and the V segment lost 3 bases, leaving 6 bases of the junction unmatched. The CDR3 sequence: CASSLPSGRVYEQYF. The CDR3, as DNA: TGTGCCAGCAGCTTGCCTAGCGGGAGAGTGTACGAGCAGTACTTC.

This clonotype occurred many times. The rearrangement joins TRBV12-3 or TRBV12-4 to TRBJ2-7, with TRBD1 matching over 11 bases. The CDR3 loop spans 13 amino acids. The V and J ends lost 7 bases and 6 bases, in that order; junction bases with no gene match: 5. The CDR3 is CASTWTGGSEQYF. CDR3 DNA: TGTGCCAGCACCTGGACAGGGGGCTCCGAGCAGTACTTC.

This clonotype was recorded many times. The genes are TRBV4-1 and TRBJ2-2; D not certain. Per germline, CDR1 MGHRA and CDR2 YSYEKL. The CDR3 covers 17 residues. Trimming stripped 1 base from V and 1 base from J, with 13 bases between. CDR3 sequence (DNA): TGCGCCAGCAGCCAAGCCCTTCGGCACCAGAACACCGGGGAGCTGTTTTTT. Its protein product is CASSQALRHQNTGELFF.

This clonotype was counted only a few times. The V and J genes are TRBV7-3 and TRBJ1-1; D is undetermined. Deletions cut 4 bases from V and 9 bases from J, with 12 bases between. This CDR3 has 12 amino acids. The germline V gene has CDR1 SGHTA and CDR2 FQGTGA. The CDR3 region has the DNA TGTGCCAGCAGCTGGCTGACGGAGAAAGCTTTCTTT. Protein: CASSWLTEKAFF.

The chain carries TRBV27 and TRBJ2-1; D perhaps matches TRBD2 (6 bases). This CDR3 region has 15 residues. Trimming removed 0 bases from V and 7 bases from J, with 13 bases in between. Germline loops: CDR1 MNHEY, CDR2 SMNVEV (reference sequence). The CDR3 region has the DNA TGTGCCAGCAGTTTATCGATGGAGGGGTATAATGAGCAGTTCTTC. Translated, it gives CASSLSMEGYNEQFF.

The chain recombines TRBV5-1 with TRBJ1-4, with a possible D match to TRBD1 (5 bases). This CDR3 is built from 13 residues. Germline lookup yields CDR1 SGHRS and CDR2 YFSETQ. The V and J ends lost 4 bases and 6 bases respectively, with 10 bases between them. CDR3 region: CASSRGRDEKLFF. DNA for the CDR3: TGCGCCAGCAGCCGGGGACGGGATGAAAAACTGTTTTTT.

This clonotype was recorded at least ten times. The V gene is TRBV28, the J gene TRBJ2-5; 8 bases match TRBD2. Germline lookup yields CDR1 MDHEN and CDR2 SYDVKM. The CDR3 sequence is 16 residues long. V shed 3 bases and J 9 bases; nucleotides not matched to a gene: 15. The CDR3 coding sequence is TGTGCCAGCAGTTTTCGGCTAGCGGGCTTCAAGAGATCCCAGTACTTC. Translated, it gives CASSFRLAGFKRSQYF.

V is TRBV5-1 and J is TRBJ1-3; 7 nucleotides agree with TRBD1. The CDR3 length is 15 residues. Unmatched junction bases numbered 3, after V lost 3 bases and J lost 0 bases. Germline-derived CDR1 and CDR2 are SGHRS and YFSETQ. For the CDR3, the DNA is TGCGCCAGCAGCTCCGGGACAGCCTCTGGAAACACCATATATTTT. This sequence encodes CASSSGTASGNTIYF.